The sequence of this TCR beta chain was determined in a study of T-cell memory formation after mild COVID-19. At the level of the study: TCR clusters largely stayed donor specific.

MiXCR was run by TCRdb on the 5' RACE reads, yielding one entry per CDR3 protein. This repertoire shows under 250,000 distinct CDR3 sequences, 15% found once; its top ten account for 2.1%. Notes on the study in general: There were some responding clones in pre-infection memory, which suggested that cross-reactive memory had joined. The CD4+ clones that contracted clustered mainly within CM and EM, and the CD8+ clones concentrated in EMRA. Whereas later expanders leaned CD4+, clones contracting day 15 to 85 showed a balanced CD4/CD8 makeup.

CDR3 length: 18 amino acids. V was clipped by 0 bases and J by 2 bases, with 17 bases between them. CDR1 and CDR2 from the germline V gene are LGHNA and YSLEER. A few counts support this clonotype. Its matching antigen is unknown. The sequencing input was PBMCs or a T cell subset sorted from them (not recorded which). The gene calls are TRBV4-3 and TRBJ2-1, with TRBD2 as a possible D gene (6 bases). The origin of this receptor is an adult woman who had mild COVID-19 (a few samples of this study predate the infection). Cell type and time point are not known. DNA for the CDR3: TGCGCCAGCAGCCAAGATCCTTCAGCGGGCGTCCCCTACAATGAGCAGTTCTTC. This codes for CASSQDPSAGVPYNEQFF.